This T cell receptor beta chain was found in a study of T cell repertoires in cytomegalovirus infection. Study-level background: Recently described HLA-C-restricted plus well-studied HLA-B-restricted CMV epitopes were used. A matching HLA type, together with CMV infection, was signaled by public TCR beta signatures.

TCRdb reprocessed the reads via MiXCR and lists one record per CDR3 protein. The repertoire holds 40,000 to 55,000 distinct CDR3 sequences, with 20% to 25% as singletons. J was trimmed by 3 bases and V by 6 bases; bases with no gene match: 11. The CDR3 length is 16 residues. Overall study results and limits: What dominated the ex vivo response were HLA-C-restricted CMV-specific TCR beta clonotypes.

To note about this clonotype: Its antigen remains unknown.

The receptor's source is a human donor in good health (CMV status not recorded). Some clones in this sample may be carry-over from other donors' samples. The chain has TRBV12-3 or TRBV12-4 and TRBJ2-5, with 9 bases matching TRBD2. The sample consisted of CD8+ T cells from cultured PBMCs, taken from culture after CMV antigen stimulation. The CDR3 region has the DNA TGTGCCAGCAGCGACGTAGCGGGGGCAGGGAAAGAGACCCAGTACTTC. This codes for CASSDVAGAGKETQYF.